This paragraph covers one TCR beta chain sequence. This clonotype was counted between two and nine times. The target of this receptor is not known. The input lacks base qualities; no much larger clone sits a single base away. The treatment or condition label here, explained by the study, means: allogeneic hematopoietic cell transplantation with graft depleted of TCRalphabeta T cells and CD19 B cells. TCRalphabeta/CD19-depleted allogeneic hematopoietic cell grafts were given to the transplant recipients, all of whom were children. This entry comes from a study of T-cell reconstitution after alpha-beta-depleted transplantation in children (TCRdb year 2016). General notes on the study: The study quantitatively tracked T-cell immune reconstitution after TCRalphabeta/CD19-depleted allogeneic hematopoietic cell transplantation in children using TCR repertoire profiling.

The CDR3 has 16 amino acids, counting the end cysteine and phenylalanine. The sequence is cut down to CDR3 DNA, 48 bases in frame from base 1. Germline trimming amounts to 4 bases on V and 7 bases on J, with 10 as the count of junction bases outside the gene matches. In the germline V gene, CDR1 corresponds to KGHDR and CDR2 to SFDVKD. The investigation overall reported the following: About two months after transplant, the apparently early recovery of alphabetaT-cell counts reportedly depended on just several hundred clones that had expanded rapidly and came from non-depleted graft cells. In some patients, the high TCRbeta diversity seen at day 60 was put down to recipient T cells and intrathymic progenitors that had survived conditioning. The frequencies of hyperexpanded clones fell over the following months, and after one year, T-cell counts and TCRbeta diversity were mostly attributed to newly produced T cells.

The library was generated by PCR. The sample was run on an Illumina HiSeq 2500. TCR library preparation used molecular barcoding, with unique molecular identifiers applied to normalize quantification of the TCRbeta repertoire. TCRdb reran the public reads through fastp at Q25 and MiXCR, keeping productive beta chains. Each CDR3 protein gets just one entry, which takes the most common genes and DNA from the rows behind it. This sample gives about 240,000 distinct CDR3 sequences in total; about 25% of them show up just once. Roughly 2.5% of the sample is held by the ten biggest clonotypes. The sequences come from PBMCs, collected before TCRalphabeta/CD19-depleted stem cell transplant. The TCR was taken from a girl aged 2 to 9 with Fanconi anemia, due to receive a stem cell transplant. The chain is assembled from TRBV24-1 and TRBJ2-2; 8 middle bases align to TRBD1. The CDR3 reads CATSEFRGRSDGELFF. The DNA is as follows: TGTGCCACCAGTGAATTCAGGGGGCGCTCAGACGGGGAGCTGTTTTTT.